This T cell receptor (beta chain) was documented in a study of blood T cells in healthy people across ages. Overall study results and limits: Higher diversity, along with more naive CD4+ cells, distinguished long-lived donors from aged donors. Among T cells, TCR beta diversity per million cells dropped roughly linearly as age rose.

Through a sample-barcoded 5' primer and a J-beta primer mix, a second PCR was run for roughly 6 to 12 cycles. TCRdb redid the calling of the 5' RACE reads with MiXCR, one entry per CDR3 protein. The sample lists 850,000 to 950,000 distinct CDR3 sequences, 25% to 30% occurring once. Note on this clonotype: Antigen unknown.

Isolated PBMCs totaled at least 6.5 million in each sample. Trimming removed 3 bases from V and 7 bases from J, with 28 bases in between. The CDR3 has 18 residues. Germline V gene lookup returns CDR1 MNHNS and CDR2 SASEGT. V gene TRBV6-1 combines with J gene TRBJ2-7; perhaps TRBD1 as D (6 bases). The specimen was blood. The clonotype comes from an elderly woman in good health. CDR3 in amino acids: CASSDSETGVKIYNEQYF. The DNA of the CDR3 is TGTGCCAGCAGTGATTCCGAGACAGGAGTCAAAATCTACAATGAGCAGTACTTC.